This entry lists 24 T cell receptor beta chains sequenced from one sample in a study of blood T cell repertoires in COVID-19. The repertoire was sequenced with immunoSEQ multiplex PCR; TCRdb's copy has only in-frame clones and lacks some. The sample has around 180,000 clones; roughly 80% are singletons. Sequencing used peripheral blood. These receptors originate from a man in his sixties with active or convalescent COVID-19.

This sequence joins TRBV5-1 and TRBJ1-2; 8 bases agree with TRBD1. Germline V gene data show CDR1 as SGHRS and CDR2 as YFSETQ. V lost 0 bases to trimming and J lost 4 bases; unmatched junction nucleotides: 8. The CDR3 is made up of 16 amino acids. The CDR3: CASSLGTQGALYGYTF. The DNA of the CDR3 is TGCGCCAGCAGCTTGGGGACCCAGGGGGCGCTCTATGGCTACACCTTC.

V is TRBV5-1 and J is TRBJ2-7, with D tentatively TRBD2 (6 bases). Germline V lookup: CDR1 SGHRS, CDR2 YFSETQ. Trimming cost V 4 bases and J 0 bases, with 11 bases left between them. This CDR3 is 14 amino acids long. The chain's CDR3 is CASSEGRDSYEQYF. Written as DNA, the CDR3 is TGCGCCAGCAGCGAAGGGCGGGACTCCTACGAGCAGTACTTC.

The genes are TRBV19 and TRBJ2-7; D is possibly TRBD2 (6 bases). Per germline, CDR1 LNHDA and CDR2 SQIVND (reference sequence). V was pared by 2 bases and J by 6 bases, with 11 bases between. The CDR3 has 13 residues. The CDR3: CASSIRGGSEQYF. The DNA for the CDR3 is TGTGCCAGTAGTATAAGAGGAGGGTCCGAGCAGTACTTC.

The genes are TRBV3-1 (or the pseudogene TRBV3-2) and TRBJ2-2; D is ambiguous. Germline loops: CDR1 LGHDT, CDR2 YNNKEL (reference sequence). The CDR3 loop spans 14 amino acids. V lost 0 bases, J lost 3 bases, and 5 bases lay in between. The CDR3 loop is CASSQELDTGELFF. CDR3 nucleotides: TGTGCCAGCAGCCAAGAACTGGACACCGGGGAGCTGTTTTTT.

This clone turned up a few times. The same CDR3 is also encoded by other DNA sequences in this sample. CDR3 coding DNA: TGTGCCAGCAGCTTAGCGTCCGGAGGTAATGAAAAACTGTTTTTT. This sequence encodes CASSLASGGNEKLFF. The chain employs TRBV7-2 and TRBJ1-4; D remains ambiguous. The V gene's germline CDR1 is SGHTA and CDR2 FQGNSA. The CDR3 spans 15 residues. The ends were cut back, 0 bases at V and 4 bases at J, with 9 bases in the middle. The full variable domain, in which reference TRBV7-2 and TRBJ1-4 provide the parts outside the CDR3, is GAGVSQSPSNKVTEKGKDVELRCDPISGHTALYWYRQSLGQGLEFLIYFQGNSAPDKSGLPSDRFSAERTGGSVSTLTIQRTQQEDSAVYLCASSLASGGNEKLFFGSGTQLSVL.

This clone was picked up one time. The rearrangement uses TRBV6-5 and TRBJ2-1; D perhaps matches TRBD1 (5 bases). Germline V gives CDR1 MNHEY, CDR2 SVGAGI. V gave up 6 bases and J gave up 3 bases, with 12 bases separating them. The CDR3 has 14 residues. The CDR3 DNA reads as TGTGCCAGCAGCCTACAGGATAACTACAATGAGCAGTTCTTC. This encodes CASSLQDNYNEQFF.

The CDR3 DNA reads as TGTGCCAGCAGTTTTTCAGGGCCGAGGGGGGGCGGCTACACCTTC. Its translation is CASSFSGPRGGGYTF. The chain has TRBV28 and TRBJ1-2; possibly TRBD1 for D (6 bases). CDR3 length equals 15 residues. Trimming pared 3 bases from V and 8 bases from J, leaving 19 bases between. Germline values: CDR1 MDHEN, CDR2 SYDVKM.

The chain links TRBV28 to TRBJ1-1; D remains ambiguous. Trimming took 7 bases from V and 2 from J, leaving 5 bases between them. The CDR3 has 11 residues. Germline V gene lookup returns CDR1 MDHEN and CDR2 SYDVKM. CDR3 in amino acids: CASKANTEAFF. Here the CDR3 DNA reads TGTGCCAGCAAAGCCAACACTGAAGCTTTCTTT.

The chain recombines TRBV24-1 with TRBJ2-7; 7 bases are a match to TRBD2. This CDR3 is 15 amino acids long. From germline, CDR1 is KGHDR and CDR2 SFDVKD. V shed 4 bases, J shed 3 bases, and the junction held 8 bases outside the gene matches. CDR3 in amino acids: CATSENWQRGYEQYF. The CDR3 DNA reads as TGTGCCACCAGTGAAAACTGGCAGCGGGGCTACGAGCAGTACTTC.

The chain has TRBV12-3 or TRBV12-4 and TRBJ1-4; D is unresolved. The V gene lost 3 bases and the J gene lost 8 bases, with 10 bases spanning the gap. The CDR3 sequence is 13 residues long. Here the CDR3 reads CASSLGGYEKLFF. The CDR3 region has the DNA TGTGCCAGCAGTTTGGGAGGGTACGAAAAACTGTTTTTT.

This chain uses TRBV4-1 with TRBJ2-7, with 7 bases matching TRBD1. With V trimmed by 5 bases and J by 5 bases, 3 bases remained unmatched. CDR1 and CDR2 (germline): MGHRA, YSYEKL. The CDR3 extends over 12 amino acids. The CDR3 is CASSKTGDEQYF. Here the CDR3 DNA reads TGCGCCAGCAGCAAAACAGGGGACGAGCAGTACTTC.

The chain is built from TRBV10-3 and TRBJ1-4, with 9 bases matching TRBD1. After removal of 0 bases from V and 5 bases from J, the junction contained 10 bases not matched to a gene. Germline CDR1 is ENHRY and CDR2 is SYGVKD. The length of the CDR3 is 18 residues. In DNA, the CDR3 is TGTGCCATCAGTGAGTCGACTCTCACAGGGGGCTTGAATGAAAAACTGTTTTTT. Protein: CAISESTLTGGLNEKLFF.

The chain recombines TRBV7-2 with TRBJ2-3, with D possibly being TRBD2 (6 bases). The CDR3 runs 17 residues. Germline CDR1 is SGHTA and CDR2 is FQGNSA. The V end lost 5 bases, the J end lost 4 bases, and 22 bases lay between the germline ends. Written as DNA, the CDR3 is TGTGCCAGCAGCCCCCGCGGGGCCAGGTGGGGCTCAGATACGCAGTATTTT. Protein: CASSPRGARWGSDTQYF.

The table lists this clone with a few counts. The chain combines TRBV19 with TRBJ2-2, with TRBD1 matching 7 bases. With 5 bases clipped from V and 0 bases from J, the junction kept 9 bases outside the gene matches. CDR3 size: 17 residues. Germline V gives CDR1 LNHDA, CDR2 SQIVND (reference sequence). CDR3 residues: CASSYYRGPPNTGELFF. CDR3 bases: TGTGCCAGTAGTTACTACAGGGGTCCCCCGAACACCGGGGAGCTGTTTTTT.

The V gene is TRBV6-2 or TRBV6-3, the J gene TRBJ2-5; 7 bases map to TRBD2. Trimming at V came to 2 bases and at J to 1 base, leaving 1 base not matched to a gene. The germline V gene encodes CDR1 MNHEY and CDR2 SVGEGT. The length of the CDR3 is 14 residues. The CDR3 DNA reads as TGTGCCAGCAGTTACACGGGAGGCCAAGAGACCCAGTACTTC. Encoded protein: CASSYTGGQETQYF.

The rearrangement uses TRBV28 and TRBJ2-1; 11 bases match TRBD2. V was pared by 3 bases and J by 7 bases, with 5 bases of the junction left unmatched. The CDR3 has 15 residues. Looked up from germline, CDR1 is MDHEN and CDR2 is SYDVKM. The CDR3 DNA follows: TGTGCCAGCAGTTTTAATAGCGGGAGGGGGAATGAGCAGTTCTTC. Amino acids: CASSFNSGRGNEQFF.

The chain joins TRBV24-1 to TRBJ1-2; 9 nucleotides align to TRBD1. The germline CDR1 and CDR2 sequences are KGHDR and SFDVKD. The CDR3 has 13 residues. The V and J ends lost 7 bases and 7 bases, in that order; junction bases with no gene match: 6. CDR3 amino acids: CATSRDRASGYTF. The CDR3 nucleotides read TGTGCCACCAGCCGGGACAGGGCTTCTGGCTACACCTTC.

This clone was seen more than once but under ten times. The genes are TRBV10-3 and TRBJ2-5; 9 bases agree with TRBD2. V lost 0 bases to trimming and J lost 4 bases; unmatched junction nucleotides: 6. The CDR3 covers 16 residues. Germline CDR1 is ENHRY and CDR2 is SYGVKD. CDR3 region: CAISESIAGGVETQYF. CDR3 nucleotide sequence: TGTGCCATCAGTGAGTCGATCGCGGGAGGGGTAGAGACCCAGTACTTC.

The rearrangement uses TRBV6-2 or TRBV6-3 and TRBJ2-1, with 11 nucleotides matching TRBD1. Looked up from germline, CDR1 is MNHEY and CDR2 is SVGEGT. Losses at the gene ends were 5 bases for V and 7 bases for J; bases not matched to a gene: 10. The CDR3 is 16 residues long. For the CDR3, the DNA is TGTGCCAGCAGTGGGGGGACAGGGGGTTTCCAAAATGAGCAGTTCTTC. It yields the protein CASSGGTGGFQNEQFF.

J is TRBJ2-1 and V is TRBV19; a possible D gene is TRBD1 (6 bases). Germline CDR1 and CDR2: LNHDA and SQIVND (reference sequence). Trimming stripped 3 bases from V and 7 bases from J, with 19 bases between. The length of the CDR3 is 16 residues. CDR3: CASSMAGDSVTNEQFF. The CDR3 DNA is TGTGCCAGTAGTATGGCAGGGGATTCGGTGACTAATGAGCAGTTCTTC.

The rearrangement joins TRBV4-1 to TRBJ1-1, with D perhaps matching TRBD1 (5 bases). Trimming shortened V by 3 bases and J by 5 bases, and 16 bases separated the two germline ends. Germline V gene data show CDR1 as MGHRA and CDR2 as YSYEKL. CDR3 size: 15 residues. CDR3 protein: CASSQGPDIGTEAFF. CDR3 DNA sequence: TGCGCCAGCAGCCAGGGCCCGGACATAGGTACTGAAGCTTTCTTT.

The chain recombines TRBV6-5 with TRBJ2-7; no definite D call. Germline-derived CDR1 and CDR2 are MNHEY and SVGAGI. The CDR3 is 13 residues long. The V and J ends lost 4 bases and 1 base respectively, with 8 bases between them. CDR3 amino acids: CASSLQTSYEQYF. Written as DNA, the CDR3 is TGTGCCAGCAGTTTACAAACATCCTACGAGCAGTACTTC.

The chain links TRBV12-2 to TRBJ2-7; TRBD1 reflects the table's D call only, with no check against the DNA. TRBV12-2 is classified as a pseudogene. This CDR3 spans 15 amino acids. CDR3 in DNA: TGTGCAAGTCGCTTAAGCGGGACAGGGGGCTACGAGCAGTACTTC. It yields the protein CASRLSGTGGYEQYF.

This clone was detected a few times. The chain joins TRBV6-5 to TRBJ2-7; D perhaps matches TRBD1 (6 bases). This CDR3 spans 13 amino acids. Trimming cost V 6 bases and J 3 bases, with 12 bases left between them. CDR1 MNHEY and CDR2 SVGAGI come from the germline V gene. The CDR3 bases are TGTGCCAGCAGGGCTCCGGGACACTACGAGCAGTACTTC. Its translation: CASRAPGHYEQYF.